The source of this TCR beta chain is a study of shared clonotypes between healthy human individuals. The CDR3 has 13 residues. Profiling relied on immunoSEQ multiplex PCR, and the TCRdb table lists in-frame clones only, not all of them. Of under 2,500,000 clones in the sample, about 94% are singletons; the top ten hold around 0.13%. Sample: naive CD4+ T cells sorted from blood. Indicated subset: CD45RA+ positively selected. The clonotype originates from a young man in good health. The chain couples TRBV12-2 to TRBJ1-1. TRBV12-2 constitutes a pseudogene. The CDR3 protein is CASRLAPGREAFF. The CDR3 region has the DNA TGTGCAAGTCGCTTAGCCCCGGGACGGGAAGCTTTCTTT.